This T cell receptor beta chain emerged from a study of OX40 agonist ivuxolimab in advanced cancers. Notes on the study in general: Clonal expansion was among the lowest in partial responders at 0.1-3.0 mg/kg, especially CD8+. Certain nonresponders likewise exhibited a low normalized T-cell clonal expansion.

TCRdb's table, derived via immunoSEQ multiplex PCR, lists solely in-frame clones and lacks some. The top ten clones hold approximately 4.1% of a sample with approximately 35,000 clones, approximately 90% of them seen once. As regards this clone: The target antigen is unknown.

There are 15 residues in the CDR3. The germline V gene has CDR1 MNHNS and CDR2 SASEGT. V gave up 3 bases and J gave up 4 bases; unmatched junction bases: 4. J is TRBJ1-3 and V is TRBV6-1, with TRBD1 matching 9 bases. The sequence derives from an adult with an advanced solid tumor such as melanoma, head and neck, liver or kidney cancer. The starting material was CD4+ or CD8+ T cells sorted from blood, obtained in a trial of the OX40 agonist ivuxolimab. The CDR3 region is CASSELDRGGNTIYF. For the CDR3, the DNA is TGTGCCAGCAGTGAGTTGGACAGGGGAGGAAACACCATATATTTT.